Below, 9 T cell receptor beta chains from the same sample are listed, as sequenced in a study of tumor-infiltrating lymphocytes in primary liver carcinoma. The source material, roughly 18-32 mg of unsorted bulk tissue, was used to co-extract RNA and DNA. The investigators made TCR beta cDNA from about 510 ng total RNA, using a constant-region primer. Each TCR beta library was derived from three nested multiplex PCR rounds that employed slightly modified ARM-PCR. PCR rounds one and two used TRBV1-TRBV30 forward primers with a C-beta reverse primer for 9 to 10 cycles each. One entry per CDR3 protein results from TCRdb running MiXCR on the multiplex PCR reads. Among roughly 70,000 distinct CDR3 sequences listed, roughly two thirds were seen once. Sample: liver tumor tissue from sampling region 4. Subset of the sample: tumor region T4, right-lateral pole. These TCRs come from a man aged 40-49 years with primary liver carcinoma and hepatitis B virus infection.

The rearrangement links TRBV28 to TRBJ2-1; 7 bases are a match to TRBD1. This CDR3 has 15 amino acids. V lost 3 bases, J lost 9 bases, and 11 bases stayed unmatched. Germline values: CDR1 MDHEN, CDR2 SYDVKM. DNA of the CDR3: TGTGCCAGCAGTTTGGGGGAACAGGGGCCGCGTGAGCAGTTCTTC. Protein product: CASSLGEQGPREQFF.

The rearrangement joins TRBV29-1 to TRBJ2-1; D may be TRBD1 (5 bases). Trimming left V 5 bases short and J 9 bases short, with 8 bases between. Germline lookup yields CDR1 SQVTM and CDR2 ANQGSEA. The CDR3 has 10 residues. The CDR3 protein is CSVFDSEQFF. DNA for the CDR3: TGCAGCGTTTTTGACAGTGAGCAGTTCTTC.

As to this clonotype: One end of the junction varies from germline; a read error may be responsible. J is TRBJ1-5 and V is TRBV28; D is unclear. CDR1 and CDR2 (germline): MDHEN, SYDVKM. CDR3 length equals 15 residues. CDR3 amino acids: CASNLSWVSNQSQHF. As DNA, the CDR3 is TGTGCCAGTAATTTATCTTGGGTGAGCAATCAGTCCCAGCATTTT.

A word on this clonotype: A read error may produce the germline difference seen at one junction end. The chain carries TRBV12-3 or TRBV12-4 and TRBJ2-7; 10 bases map to TRBD1. This CDR3 has 15 amino acids. This CDR3 is CASSSGQGVNYERYF. Written as DNA, the CDR3 is TGTGCCAGCAGTTCAGGACAGGGGGTCAACTACGAGCGGTACTTC.

The gene calls are TRBV4-1 and TRBJ2-2; the match to TRBD1 covers 8 bases. This CDR3 region has 18 residues. Germline V CDR1 and CDR2: MGHRA, YSYEKL. After removal of 4 bases from V and 7 bases from J, the junction contained 17 bases not matched to a gene. CDR3 bases: TGCGCCAGCAGCCGGCCGTTAACTCGTCAGGGGGCGCGCGGGGAGCTGTTTTTT. Its translation is CASSRPLTRQGARGELFF.

A note on this clonotype: One junction end does not reproduce the germline sequence, and a read error may be involved. The gene calls are TRBV29-1 and TRBJ2-7; D is ambiguous. Germline values: CDR1 SQVTM, CDR2 ANQGSEA. The CDR3 is 12 amino acids. The CDR3 nucleotides read TGCAGCGCGGGTTGCGGTAATCACGATCAGTACTTC. Translating it yields CSAGCGNHDQYF.

Concerning this clonotype itself: An end of the junction differs from the germline gene, which may be a read error. V and J are TRBV18 and TRBJ2-5; 10 positions agree with TRBD2. CDR1 and CDR2 from the germline V gene are KGHSH and LQKENI. There are 16 residues in the CDR3. The CDR3 region is CASSLRASGSEKTQYF. In DNA form, the CDR3 reads TGTGCCAGCTCACTAAGGGCTAGCGGGAGTGAGAAGACCCAGTATTTC. The entire variable domain, with the rest obtained from reference TRBV18 and TRBJ2-5, is as follows: NAGVMQNPRHLVRRRGQEARLRCSPMKGHSHVYWYRQLPEEGLKFMVYLQKENIIDESGMPKERFSAEFPKEGPSILRIQQVVRGDSAAYFCASSLRASGSEKTQYFGPGTRLLVL.

On this clonotype itself: One end of the junction is discordant with germline, which a read error may explain. DNA for the CDR3: TGTGCCAGAAGTGGGGGTCTAGCGGGACGGAATGAGCAGTTATTC. It specifies CARSGGLAGRNEQLF. The chain is built from TRBV6-1 and TRBJ2-1, with 9 bases identical to TRBD2. Germline CDR1 reads MNHNS; CDR2 reads SASEGT. The CDR3 runs 15 residues.

This clonotype was counted ten times or more. V gene TRBV6-1 combines with J gene TRBJ2-7, with 9 bases aligning to TRBD1. The CDR3 covers 15 residues. The ends lost 6 bases at V and 3 bases at J; junction bases unmatched: 9. From germline, CDR1 is MNHNS and CDR2 SASEGT. CDR3 in DNA: TGTGCCAGCAGAGAGTCTCCGGGACAGGGCTACGAGCAGTACTTC. This translates into CASRESPGQGYEQYF.